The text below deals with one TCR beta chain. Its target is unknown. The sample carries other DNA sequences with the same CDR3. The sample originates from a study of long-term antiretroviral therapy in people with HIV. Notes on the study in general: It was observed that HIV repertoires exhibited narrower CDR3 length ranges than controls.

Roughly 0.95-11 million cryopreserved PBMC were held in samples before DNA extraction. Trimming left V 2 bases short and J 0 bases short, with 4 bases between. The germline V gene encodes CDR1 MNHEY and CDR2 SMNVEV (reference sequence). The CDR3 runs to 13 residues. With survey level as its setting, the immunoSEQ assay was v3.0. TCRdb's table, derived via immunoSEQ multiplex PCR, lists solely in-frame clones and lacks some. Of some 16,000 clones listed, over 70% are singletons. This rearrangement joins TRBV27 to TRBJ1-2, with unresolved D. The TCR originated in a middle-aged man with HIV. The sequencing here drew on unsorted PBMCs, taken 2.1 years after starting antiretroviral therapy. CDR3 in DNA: TGTGCCAGCAGTTTAACCTCTAACTATGGCTACACCTTC. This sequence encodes CASSLTSNYGYTF.